This T cell receptor beta chain is drawn from a study of shared clonotypes between healthy human individuals. For the study at large: CD4 naive cells filled three plates per donor, CD4 memory three, CD8 naive two and CD8 memory one. Findings of the study overall: Inspection by rarefaction showed sorted-subset sequencing to be incomplete despite large depth.

Every one of the donors was a Caucasian adult that lived in Nashville, Tennessee. Trimming left V 3 bases short and J 2 bases short, with 14 bases between. CDR1 SGHTA and CDR2 FQGNSA come from the germline V gene. The length of the CDR3 is 15 residues. Genomic DNA from each subset was divided evenly over several immunoSEQ plates. Produced via immunoSEQ multiplex PCR; TCRdb's table is partial and in-frame only. The repertoire holds under 1,100,000 clones, with under 80% as singletons. Note on this clone: The antigen remains undetermined.

Sequenced material: memory CD4+ T cells sorted from blood. Sample subset: CD45RA-negative fraction. The TCR was taken from a man between 18 and 29 years old in good health. The genes are TRBV7-2 and TRBJ2-7, with D possibly being TRBD2 (5 bases). This CDR3 is CASSFGRAQTYEQYF. The CDR3 DNA reads TGTGCCAGCAGCTTTGGGCGGGCCCAAACCTACGAGCAGTACTTC.